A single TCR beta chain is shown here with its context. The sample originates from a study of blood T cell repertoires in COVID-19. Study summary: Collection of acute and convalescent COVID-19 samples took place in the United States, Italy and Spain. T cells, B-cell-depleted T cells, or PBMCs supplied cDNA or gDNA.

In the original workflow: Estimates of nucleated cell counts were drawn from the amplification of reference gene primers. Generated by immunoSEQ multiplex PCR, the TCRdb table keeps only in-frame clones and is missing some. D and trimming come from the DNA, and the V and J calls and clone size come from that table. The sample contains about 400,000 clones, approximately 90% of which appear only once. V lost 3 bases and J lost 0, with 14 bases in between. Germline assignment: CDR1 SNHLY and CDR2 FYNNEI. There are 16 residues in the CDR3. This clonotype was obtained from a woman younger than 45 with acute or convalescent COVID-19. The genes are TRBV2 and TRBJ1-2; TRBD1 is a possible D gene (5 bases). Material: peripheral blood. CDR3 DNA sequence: TGTGCCAGCAGTGACAGGGCGGGGCAAGCTAACTATGGCTACACCTTC. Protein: CASSDRAGQANYGYTF.